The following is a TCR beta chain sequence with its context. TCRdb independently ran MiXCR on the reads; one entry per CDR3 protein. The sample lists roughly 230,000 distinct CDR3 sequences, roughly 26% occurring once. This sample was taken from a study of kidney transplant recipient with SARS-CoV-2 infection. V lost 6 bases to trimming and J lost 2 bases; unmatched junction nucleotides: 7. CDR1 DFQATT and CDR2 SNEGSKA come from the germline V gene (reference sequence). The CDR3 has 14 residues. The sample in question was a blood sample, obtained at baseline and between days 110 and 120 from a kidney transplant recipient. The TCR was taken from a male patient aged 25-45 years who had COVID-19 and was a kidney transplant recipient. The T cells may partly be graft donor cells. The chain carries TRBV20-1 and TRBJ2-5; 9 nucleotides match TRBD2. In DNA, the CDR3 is TGCAGTGCCCCTTGGAGCGGGGGGCAAGAGACCCAGTACTTC. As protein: CSAPWSGGQETQYF.